This entry lists 30 T cell receptor beta chains sequenced from one sample in a study of lymphopenia after photon versus proton radiotherapy. The protocol was immunoSEQ multiplex PCR, while the TCRdb copy is restricted to in-frame clones and leaves out a portion. The sample shows some 26,000 clones, less than 90% of them seen only once. Sequencing used peripheral blood, obtained from a patient treated with photon-based radiotherapy. These receptors all stem from a woman aged 45-65 years with pancreatic cancer.

The chain couples TRBV7-7 to TRBJ2-5, with D perhaps matching TRBD1 (6 bases). The V and J ends lost 2 bases and 5 bases respectively, with 9 bases between them. Looked up from germline, CDR1 is SSHAT and CDR2 is FNYEAQ (reference sequence). This CDR3 is 13 amino acids long. The CDR3 is CASSLNQGETQYF. The CDR3 bases are TGTGCCAGCAGCTTAAACCAGGGGGAGACCCAGTACTTC. Using reference TRBV7-7 and TRBJ2-5 for the parts outside the CDR3, the full variable domain is GAGVSQSPRYKVTKRGQDVTLRCDPISSHATLYWYQQALGQGPEFLTYFNYEAQPDKSGLPSDRFSAERPEGSISTLTIQRTEQRDSAMYRCASSLNQGETQYFGPGTRLLVL.

This chain links TRBV10-1 with TRBJ2-7; no definite D call. Per the germline V gene, CDR1 is WNHNN and CDR2 is SYGVQD (reference sequence). V gave up 2 bases and J gave up 0 bases, with 20 bases separating them. This CDR3 contains 18 residues. The CDR3 is CASSEPPLIPLSSYEQYF. The CDR3 DNA reads as TGCGCCAGCAGTGAGCCTCCTTTAATCCCTTTAAGCTCCTACGAGCAGTACTTC.

The genes are TRBV19 and TRBJ2-3; 10 positions agree with TRBD2. Germline CDR1 is LNHDA and CDR2 is SQIVND (reference sequence). This CDR3 comprises 15 residues. The V gene end was trimmed by 6 bases and the J gene end by 0 bases; junction bases not matched to a gene: 3. DNA of the CDR3: TGTGCCAGTAGCGAGACTAGCGGGAGCACAGATACGCAGTATTTT. Protein: CASSETSGSTDTQYF.

The rearrangement joins TRBV19 to TRBJ1-1; D may be TRBD1 (5 bases). This CDR3 contains 13 residues. V shed 7 bases and J shed 1 base, with 10 bases lying between them. Germline loops: CDR1 LNHDA, CDR2 SQIVND (reference sequence). The CDR3 is CASKSGGNTEAFF. The CDR3 nucleotides are TGTGCCAGTAAAAGTGGGGGGAACACTGAAGCTTTCTTT.

The chain uses TRBV28 and TRBJ2-7, with TRBD1 identical over 9 bases. Germline V gives CDR1 MDHEN, CDR2 SYDVKM. CDR3 length equals 14 residues. V shed 5 bases and J 3 bases; nucleotides not matched to a gene: 5. The CDR3 loop is CASSIGDRDYEQYF. CDR3 DNA sequence: TGTGCCAGCAGTATAGGGGACAGGGACTACGAGCAGTACTTC.

This clone was recorded only once. The chain joins TRBV2 to TRBJ2-1, with TRBD2 matching over 7 bases. Trimming cost V 9 bases and J 5 bases; bases outside gene matches: 10. CDR3 length: 14 amino acids. Germline assignment: CDR1 SNHLY and CDR2 FYNNEI. In nucleotides, the CDR3 is TGTGCCAGTGCCGGGACTACCGTCCACAATGAGCAGTTCTTC. Translation: CASAGTTVHNEQFF.

This chain links TRBV6-5 with TRBJ2-2; D perhaps matches TRBD1 (6 bases). Germline CDR1 reads MNHEY; CDR2 reads SVGAGI. The CDR3 length is 15 residues. Trimming pared 8 bases from V and 5 bases from J, leaving 18 bases between. The CDR3 DNA is TGTGCCAGCCAAAATACAGGGAGTGGGACCGGGGAGCTGTTTTTT. This sequence encodes CASQNTGSGTGELFF.

The chain recombines TRBV29-1 with TRBJ2-7; 8 bases fit TRBD2. V lost 0 bases and J lost 4; bases outside the gene matches: 8. CDR3 length: 15 amino acids. The germline V gene encodes CDR1 SQVTM and CDR2 ANQGSEA. CDR3 sequence: CSVEDRSAGEYEQYF. The CDR3 DNA reads TGCAGCGTTGAAGATAGATCAGCGGGAGAGTACGAGCAGTACTTC.

The V call is TRBV10-3, the J call TRBJ1-2; TRBD1 matches at 7 bases. Germline-derived CDR1 and CDR2 are ENHRY and SYGVKD. The junction had 5 bases not matched to a gene; V was cut back by 7 bases and J by 0 bases. This CDR3 comprises 14 residues. CDR3 sequence (DNA): TGTGCCATCAATAAGGACAGGACTAACTATGGCTACACCTTC. Protein sequence: CAINKDRTNYGYTF.

J is TRBJ2-1 and V is TRBV19; 7 nucleotides align to TRBD1. V trimming: 7 bases; J trimming: 4 bases; junction bases outside the gene matches: 7. Per germline, CDR1 LNHDA and CDR2 SQIVND (reference sequence). This CDR3 spans 14 amino acids. The CDR3 region has the DNA TGTGCCAGTACTACGACAGGGTCTTACAATGAGCAGTTCTTC. Encoded protein: CASTTTGSYNEQFF.

In this sample, this clone turned up once. The chain joins TRBV27 to TRBJ2-3; D is unclear. Trimming cost V 1 base and J 1 base, with 3 bases left between them. CDR1 and CDR2 (germline): MNHEY, SMNVEV (reference sequence). The CDR3 is 13 amino acids. CDR3 sequence reads: CASSLFGTDTQYF. In nucleotides, the CDR3 is TGTGCCAGCAGTTTATTTGGCACAGATACGCAGTATTTT.

This clone was seen a few times. This chain joins TRBV4-1 and TRBJ1-4, with a possible D match to TRBD1 (5 bases). With 3 bases removed from V and 7 bases from J, the gap between germline ends came to 18 bases. Germline V lookup: CDR1 MGHRA, CDR2 YSYEKL. This CDR3 has 16 amino acids. The CDR3 DNA reads TGCGCCAGCAGCCAGGAGTCAGGGTTTTCGGGTGAAAAACTGTTTTTT. Protein product: CASSQESGFSGEKLFF.

The chain joins TRBV7-2 to TRBJ1-1; 8 bases agree with TRBD1. The germline V gene encodes CDR1 SGHTA and CDR2 FQGNSA. This CDR3 is 12 amino acids long. With 5 bases clipped from V and 12 bases from J, the junction kept 8 bases outside the gene matches. Here the CDR3 DNA reads TGTGCCAGCAGCCCTCGGACAGGGACGCCTTTCTTT. Translating gives CASSPRTGTPFF.

This clone was seen more than once but under ten times. The chain is built from TRBV18 and TRBJ2-5, with D possibly TRBD2 on 6 matching bases. From germline, CDR1 is KGHSH and CDR2 LQKENI. V lost 3 bases to trimming and J lost 3 bases, with 8 bases between them. CDR3 size: 13 residues. This chain's CDR3 is CASSPRDEETQYF. CDR3 bases: TGTGCCAGCTCACCGCGGGACGAAGAGACCCAGTACTTC.

In its sample, this clone was seen once. V gene TRBV6-1 combines with J gene TRBJ2-1; TRBD2 agrees at 8 bases. CDR1 MNHNS and CDR2 SASEGT come from the germline V gene. The CDR3 spans 17 residues. With V trimmed by 2 bases and J by 3 bases, 9 bases remained unmatched. The CDR3 DNA reads as TGTGCCAGCAGTGAAAGATGGAGCGGGGGTCTCTACAATGAGCAGTTCTTC. Its translation is CASSERWSGGLYNEQFF.

The chain uses TRBV2 and TRBJ2-3, with 10 bases fitting TRBD2. Trimming took 9 bases from V and 4 from J; bases not matched to a gene: 1. The CDR3 loop spans 12 amino acids. Germline V gene data show CDR1 as SNHLY and CDR2 as FYNNEI. CDR3 in amino acids: CASLAGADTQYF. CDR3 nucleotide sequence: TGTGCCAGTCTAGCGGGAGCAGATACGCAGTATTTT. The entire variable domain, with the rest obtained from reference TRBV2 and TRBJ2-3, is as follows: EPEVTQTPSHQVTQMGQEVILRCVPISNHLYFYWYRQILGQKVEFLVSFYNNEISEKSEIFDDQFSVERPDGSNFTLKIRSTKLEDSAMYFCASLAGADTQYFGPGTRLTVL.

This chain connects TRBV9 to TRBJ1-2, with TRBD1 identical over 9 bases. Trimming removed 5 bases from V and 7 bases from J; junction bases left unmatched: 9. This CDR3 comprises 14 residues. Germline CDR1 SGDLS, CDR2 YYNGEE. The CDR3 DNA reads as TGTGCCAGCAGTAATACAGGGGGCCAAGGTGGCTACACCTTC. Its protein product is CASSNTGGQGGYTF.

The rearrangement uses TRBV5-6 and TRBJ2-2; 7 nucleotides match TRBD1. V shed 4 bases and J 1 base; nucleotides not matched to a gene: 10. The CDR3 is 17 amino acids. Germline V lookup: CDR1 SGHDT, CDR2 YYEEEE. This CDR3 reads CASSAYDRALNTGELFF. The CDR3, as DNA: TGTGCCAGCAGCGCATACGACAGGGCTCTGAACACCGGGGAGCTGTTTTTT.

In this sample, this clone turned up a few times. J is TRBJ2-7 and V is TRBV28, with 11 bases aligning to TRBD2. The V gene's germline CDR1 is MDHEN and CDR2 SYDVKM. CDR3 length: 14 residues. V trimming: 6 bases; J trimming: 6 bases; junction bases outside the gene matches: 7. CDR3 sequence reads: CASSLTSGSSEQYF. As DNA, the CDR3 is TGTGCCAGCAGCCTCACTAGCGGGAGCAGCGAGCAGTACTTC.

The V and J genes are TRBV4-2 and TRBJ2-3; TRBD2 aligns across 7 bases. This CDR3 has 17 residues. Germline loops: CDR1 LGHNA, CDR2 YNFKEQ. V lost 1 base and J lost 0; bases outside the gene matches: 7. This CDR3 is CASSQVTSGVSTDTQYF. CDR3 DNA sequence: TGTGCCAGCAGCCAAGTAACCAGCGGGGTTAGCACAGATACGCAGTATTTT.

In DNA form, the CDR3 reads TGTGCCAGTACCATGGGGTCCGCTAGGGGACTTAACTATGGCTACACCTTC. This sequence encodes CASTMGSARGLNYGYTF. The chain links TRBV19 to TRBJ1-2, with D possibly matching TRBD1 (5 bases). Looked up from germline, CDR1 is LNHDA and CDR2 is SQIVND (reference sequence). V was trimmed by 7 bases and J by 1 base, leaving 22 bases between them. This CDR3 region has 17 residues.

V gene TRBV6-5 combines with J gene TRBJ1-5, with D possibly TRBD1 on 5 matching bases. Germline CDR1 MNHEY, CDR2 SVGAGI. This CDR3 spans 12 amino acids. V was shortened by 8 bases and J by 9 bases, with 14 bases between the two germline ends. For the CDR3, the DNA is TGTGCCAGCGGCCAGGGAGGTTCGCCCCAGCATTTT. Protein: CASGQGGSPQHF.

This clone is medium-sized (0.01 to 0.1%). V gene TRBV11-3 combines with J gene TRBJ1-1; weak D call: TRBD1 (5 bases). The germline CDR1 and CDR2 sequences are SGHNT and YENEEA. There are 13 residues in the CDR3. Trimming took 5 bases from V and 6 from J, leaving 13 bases between them. The CDR3 reads CASSLGVGAEAFF. The CDR3 nucleotides are TGTGCCAGCAGCCTAGGGGTCGGGGCTGAAGCTTTCTTT.

The table lists this clone with a count of one. The chain is built from TRBV30 and TRBJ2-3, with a weak D call TRBD2 (6 bases). CDR1 and CDR2 (germline): GTSNPN, SVGIG (reference sequence). V was shortened by 1 base and J by 1 base, with 12 bases between the two germline ends. The CDR3 spans 15 residues. This CDR3 is CAWSGGGGGTDTQYF. For the CDR3, the DNA is TGTGCCTGGAGTGGGGGTGGAGGGGGCACAGATACGCAGTATTTT.

This clone was observed once. The chain links TRBV5-1 to TRBJ1-3, with TRBD1 identical over 9 bases. The CDR3 runs 14 residues. The germline CDR1 and CDR2 sequences are SGHRS and YFSETQ. V lost 4 bases to trimming and J lost 4 bases; unmatched junction nucleotides: 3. This CDR3 is CASSPGQGGNTIYF. The CDR3 nucleotides are TGCGCCAGCAGCCCGGGACAGGGAGGAAACACCATATATTTT.

The chain combines TRBV6-5 with TRBJ2-1, with D hard to call. This CDR3 contains 16 residues. Trimming shortened V by 0 bases and J by 7 bases, and 16 bases separated the two germline ends. Germline CDR1 and CDR2: MNHEY and SVGAGI. The CDR3 DNA follows: TGTGCCAGCAGTTACTCGGAAGAGGCGGCCGTGAATGAGCAGTTCTTC. Translated, it gives CASSYSEEAAVNEQFF.

The V call is TRBV6-4, the J call TRBJ2-3; 13 bases agree with TRBD2. Germline trimming cut 8 bases from V and 3 bases from J; bases unmatched to any gene: 5. Germline V gives CDR1 MRHNA, CDR2 SNTAGT. The CDR3 length is 15 residues. In nucleotides, the CDR3 is TGTGCCAGCTCGAGGACTAGCGGGAGTACAGATACGCAGTATTTT. Protein product: CASSRTSGSTDTQYF.

This clone was picked up a small number of times. The rearrangement joins TRBV7-8 to TRBJ2-3, with D uncertain. The CDR3 sequence is 13 residues long. Germline V lookup: CDR1 SGHVS, CDR2 FQNEAQ. V shed 5 bases and J shed 6 bases, with 12 bases lying between them. CDR3 nucleotide sequence: TGTGCCAGCAGCCCTAGTCTCGGGGATACGCAGTATTTT. Encoded protein: CASSPSLGDTQYF.

The chain has TRBV27 and TRBJ1-2; 11 nucleotides agree with TRBD1. Unmatched junction bases numbered 2, after V lost 9 bases and J lost 2 bases. The CDR3 runs 13 residues. Per the germline V gene, CDR1 is MNHEY and CDR2 is SMNVEV (reference sequence). DNA for the CDR3: TGTGCCAGTCGGGACAGGGGGAACTATGGCTACACCTTC. It specifies CASRDRGNYGYTF.

Only one count was recorded for this clone. The chain joins TRBV18 to TRBJ2-7; D might be TRBD1 or TRBD2, each matching 5 bases. Trimming took 3 bases from V and 3 from J, leaving 12 bases between them. The CDR3 has 14 amino acids. Per germline, CDR1 KGHSH and CDR2 LQKENI. CDR3 sequence reads: CASSPRRDRYEQYF. CDR3 sequence (DNA): TGTGCCAGCTCACCCCGCAGGGACCGCTACGAGCAGTACTTC.